The 24 T cell receptor beta chains given below trace back to one sample, sequenced in a study of response to subunit inactivated influenza vaccine listed by TCRdb under 2018. Receptor amplification or capture employed RT-PCR. For sequencing, an Illumina HiSeq 2500 was employed. TCRdb reworked the public reads: Q25 trimming with fastp, MiXCR clone assembly, productive beta chains retained. Each CDR3 protein gets just one entry, which takes the most common genes and DNA from the rows behind it. This sample lists 630,000 or so distinct CDR3 sequences; approximately 14% were detected once. The ten largest clones represent around 10% of the sample. The specimen comprised PBMCs from blood, sampled approximately 13 days after vaccination. These receptors all stem from a middle-aged man who received an inactivated influenza vaccine. Donor details come from another sample of the same person, matched by shared clones.

This chain links TRBV6-1 with TRBJ2-7; the D gene is possibly TRBD1 (6 bases). The germline CDR1 and CDR2 sequences are MNHNS and SASEGT. Trimming pared 5 bases from V and 3 bases from J, leaving 17 bases between. The CDR3 is 15 residues long. The CDR3 protein is CASSHGIRGGYEQYF. Written as DNA, the CDR3 is TGTGCCAGCAGTCATGGGATCAGGGGTGGCTACGAGCAGTACTTC.

This clonotype was recorded a few times. The chain links TRBV7-9 to TRBJ2-7; D call uncertain. Germline V gene data show CDR1 as SEHNR and CDR2 as FQNEAQ (reference sequence). CDR3 length equals 12 residues. V lost 4 bases and J lost 12, with 16 bases in between. The CDR3 region is CASSSDLLGLYF. The CDR3 DNA follows: TGTGCCAGCAGCTCCGACCTATTAGGGCTGTACTTC.

The V call is TRBV6-1, the J call TRBJ2-5; the D gene is possibly TRBD1 (5 bases). The germline V and J ends were trimmed by 6 bases and 5 bases, with 19 bases remaining between them. The CDR3 runs 15 residues. From germline, CDR1 is MNHNS and CDR2 SASEGT. The CDR3 nucleotides read TGTGCCAGCAGCATCGACAGACCCTACGTCGAGACCCAGTACTTC. It translates to CASSIDRPYVETQYF.

This clonotype has more than one count but fewer than ten. The J gene is TRBJ2-4, the V gene TRBV29-1; D call uncertain. The CDR3 contains 12 residues. In germline, CDR1 is SQVTM, CDR2 ANQGSEA. Trimming shortened V by 3 bases and J by 6 bases, and 9 bases separated the two germline ends. The chain's CDR3 is CSVEAALNIQYF. CDR3 sequence (DNA): TGCAGCGTTGAGGCAGCCCTAAACATTCAGTACTTC.

In this sample, this clonotype turned up many times. V and J are TRBV20-1 and TRBJ2-7; D may be TRBD1 (5 bases). The CDR3 contains 12 residues. CDR1 is DFQATT, CDR2 SNEGSKA, per germline (reference sequence). Trimming pared 4 bases from V and 2 bases from J, leaving 9 bases between. CDR3 region: CSANRLTYEQYF. The CDR3 DNA is TGCAGTGCTAACAGGCTCACCTACGAGCAGTACTTC.

The V and J genes are TRBV11-2 and TRBJ2-3, with a possible D match to TRBD2 (6 bases). Per the germline V gene, CDR1 is SGHAT and CDR2 is FQNNGV. The CDR3 totals 16 residues. With 5 bases removed from V and 7 bases from J, the gap between germline ends came to 22 bases. CDR3 residues: CASSPYPRTTDYTQYF. The DNA of the CDR3 is TGTGCCAGCAGCCCATACCCCCGGACTACCGATTATACGCAGTATTTT.

V usage is TRBV6-6 and J usage is TRBJ1-1; D is ambiguous. Germline-derived CDR1 and CDR2 are MNHNY and SVGAGI (reference sequence). The CDR3 runs 12 residues. V lost 6 bases to trimming and J lost 6 bases, with 11 bases between them. The DNA for the CDR3 is TGTGCCAGCAGCAAAGAAGGCGCTGAAGCTTTCTTT. Amino acids: CASSKEGAEAFF.

In this sample, this clonotype turned up many times. The chain has TRBV4-2 and TRBJ2-2; the match to TRBD2 covers 15 bases. Germline loops: CDR1 LGHNA, CDR2 YNFKEQ. V was clipped by 0 bases and J by 1 base; unmatched bases: 9. This CDR3 is built from 21 residues. The CDR3 DNA follows: TGTGCCAGCAGCCAAGAACCCCGGACTAGCGGGGGGGCTTGGAACACCGGGGAGCTGTTTTTT. Its translation: CASSQEPRTSGGAWNTGELFF.

This clonotype was picked up many times. The V and J genes are TRBV9 and TRBJ2-7; D is possibly TRBD2 (5 bases). Looked up from germline, CDR1 is SGDLS and CDR2 is YYNGEE. V was trimmed by 2 bases and J by 0 bases, leaving 9 bases between them. The CDR3 runs 14 residues. The DNA for the CDR3 is TGTGCCAGCAGCGTGGAGGCGAACTCCTACGAGCAGTACTTC. Amino acid sequence: CASSVEANSYEQYF.

In this sample, this clonotype turned up a few times. This sequence joins TRBV11-2 and TRBJ2-3; the D is unclear. The germline V and J ends were trimmed by 4 bases and 0 bases, with 14 bases remaining between them. Looked up from germline, CDR1 is SGHAT and CDR2 is FQNNGV. This CDR3 region has 16 residues. CDR3: CASSSQELLSTDTQYF. CDR3 coding DNA: TGTGCCAGCAGCTCCCAAGAGCTACTGAGCACAGATACGCAGTATTTT. The full variable domain, completed using reference TRBV11-2 and TRBJ2-3, is EAGVAQSPRYKIIEKRQSVAFWCNPISGHATLYWYQQILGQGPKLLIQFQNNGVVDDSQLPKDRFSAERLKGVDSTLKIQPAKLEDSAVYLCASSSQELLSTDTQYFGPGTRLTVL.

This chain connects TRBV7-9 to TRBJ2-7; 8 positions match TRBD2. The germline CDR1 and CDR2 sequences are SEHNR and FQNEAQ (reference sequence). After removal of 4 bases from V and 7 bases from J, the junction contained 18 bases not matched to a gene. This CDR3 region has 17 residues. The CDR3 here is CASSSRGGVAGRIEQYF. The CDR3 region has the DNA TGTGCCAGCAGCTCCCGTGGCGGGGTAGCGGGAAGAATTGAGCAGTACTTC.

This clonotype was picked up a small number of times. J is TRBJ2-7 and V is TRBV7-2, with 7 positions matching TRBD2. The germline gives CDR1 SGHTA, CDR2 FQGNSA. With V trimmed by 7 bases and J by 6 bases, 12 bases remained unmatched. This CDR3 is built from 14 residues. DNA for the CDR3: TGTGCCAGCAAAGGTACCCGTTGGACTAGCGAGCAGTACTTC. Amino acids: CASKGTRWTSEQYF.

This chain links TRBV4-2 with TRBJ1-6; unclear D gene. Trimming took off 3 bases at V and 0 bases at J, with 12 bases between the two ends. This CDR3 has 17 amino acids. Germline values: CDR1 LGHNA, CDR2 YNFKEQ. This chain's CDR3 is CASSQTTVSSYNSPLHF. DNA of the CDR3: TGTGCCAGCAGCCAGACGACGGTGAGCTCCTATAATTCACCCCTCCACTTT.

This chain's CDR3 is CSGGPSSDTQYF. The DNA for the CDR3 is TGCAGCGGGGGACCTTCCTCAGATACGCAGTATTTT. V gene TRBV29-1 combines with J gene TRBJ2-3; D may match TRBD1 or TRBD2 (5 bases each). CDR3 size: 12 residues. V was pared by 7 bases and J by 4 bases, with 12 bases between. Germline assignment: CDR1 SQVTM and CDR2 ANQGSEA.

About this clonotype itself: Its ends do not fully match the called genes, so a read error is possible. This chain uses TRBV5-6 with TRBJ1-5; TRBD1 is a possible D gene (5 bases). The CDR3 length is 16 residues. The germline CDR1 and CDR2 sequences are SGHDT and YYEEEE. CDR3 protein: CASSFRTRASNQPHHF. DNA for the CDR3: TGTGCCAGCAGCTTCAGGACACGGGCTAGCAATCAGCCCCACCATTTT.

The rearrangement uses TRBV12-3 or TRBV12-4 and TRBJ1-1, with TRBD1 as a possible D gene (6 bases). The CDR3 extends over 15 amino acids. Trimming stripped 3 bases from V and 4 bases from J, with 15 bases between. CDR3 bases: TGTGCCAGCAGTTTGGGGGAGGGGGGGATCACTGAAGCTTTCTTT. It translates to CASSLGEGGITEAFF.

The V call is TRBV6-2 or TRBV6-3, the J call TRBJ2-4; no definite D call. Trimming removed 0 bases from V and 0 bases from J, with 12 bases in between. The CDR3 sequence is 17 residues long. CDR1 is MNHEY and CDR2 is SVGEGT in the germline V gene. The DNA of the CDR3 is TGTGCCAGCAGTTACTCGATGATCGACGTAGCCAAAAACATTCAGTACTTC. Its protein is CASSYSMIDVAKNIQYF.

This clonotype was recorded a few times. The chain is built from TRBV12-3 or TRBV12-4 and TRBJ2-1; a weak D match, TRBD2 (6 bases). V was shortened by 5 bases and J by 4 bases, with 18 bases between the two germline ends. The CDR3 is 16 residues long. The CDR3, as DNA: TGTGCCAGCAGTCCCCGCGGAAGCGGGTCGTACAATGAGCAGTTCTTC. As protein: CASSPRGSGSYNEQFF.

The chain carries TRBV4-1 and TRBJ1-5; no reliable D call. CDR3 length: 17 residues. Germline CDR1 reads MGHRA; CDR2 reads YSYEKL. Trimming cost V 0 bases and J 2 bases, with 14 bases left between them. CDR3 nucleotide sequence: TGCGCCAGCAGCCAAGATTTCGAAACACGGCGCAATCAGCCCCAGCATTTT. Its translation: CASSQDFETRRNQPQHF.

This clonotype was seen more than once but under ten times. The genes are TRBV12-3 or TRBV12-4 and TRBJ2-7, with D maybe TRBD1 (5 bases). The CDR3 extends over 15 amino acids. Deletions cut 1 base from V and 2 bases from J, with 12 bases between. As DNA, the CDR3 is TGTGCCAGCAGTTTAGTAACAGGCCCACCCTACGAGCAGTACTTC. Protein sequence: CASSLVTGPPYEQYF.

This clonotype has a handful of counts. The chain employs TRBV9 and TRBJ2-1; perhaps TRBD2 as D (6 bases). The CDR3 length is 15 residues. CDR1 and CDR2 (germline): SGDLS, YYNGEE. Trimming cost V 0 bases and J 10 bases, with 17 bases left between them. CDR3 amino acids: CASSVDGRPEGEQFF. DNA for the CDR3: TGTGCCAGCAGCGTAGATGGTCGCCCGGAGGGGGAGCAGTTCTTC.

The chain is built from TRBV3-1 and TRBJ2-7; either TRBD1 or TRBD2 may supply D (5 bases each). This CDR3 contains 12 residues. Germline V gives CDR1 LGHDT, CDR2 YNNKEL (reference sequence). Trimming stripped 8 bases from V and 4 bases from J, with 12 bases between. CDR3 region: CASARWGYEQYF. For the CDR3, the DNA is TGTGCCAGCGCCAGGTGGGGGTACGAGCAGTACTTC.

This clonotype occurred a few times. This sequence joins TRBV6-5 and TRBJ2-6, with D perhaps TRBD1 (5 bases). The CDR3 has 16 amino acids. The V gene lost 0 bases and the J gene lost 4 bases, with 10 bases spanning the gap. Germline V gene data show CDR1 as MNHEY and CDR2 as SVGAGI. The CDR3 loop reads CASSYSQGTGANVLTF. The DNA of the CDR3 is TGTGCCAGCAGTTACTCCCAGGGAACCGGGGCCAACGTCCTGACTTTC.

This clonotype showed up just a few times. The rearrangement uses TRBV12-3 or TRBV12-4 and TRBJ1-4; D may be TRBD1 (6 bases). The germline V and J ends were trimmed by 5 bases and 4 bases, with 14 bases remaining between them. This CDR3 is built from 15 residues. This chain's CDR3 is CASSLDRNDNEKLFF. The CDR3 DNA follows: TGTGCCAGCAGTCTCGACAGGAATGATAATGAAAAACTGTTTTTT.